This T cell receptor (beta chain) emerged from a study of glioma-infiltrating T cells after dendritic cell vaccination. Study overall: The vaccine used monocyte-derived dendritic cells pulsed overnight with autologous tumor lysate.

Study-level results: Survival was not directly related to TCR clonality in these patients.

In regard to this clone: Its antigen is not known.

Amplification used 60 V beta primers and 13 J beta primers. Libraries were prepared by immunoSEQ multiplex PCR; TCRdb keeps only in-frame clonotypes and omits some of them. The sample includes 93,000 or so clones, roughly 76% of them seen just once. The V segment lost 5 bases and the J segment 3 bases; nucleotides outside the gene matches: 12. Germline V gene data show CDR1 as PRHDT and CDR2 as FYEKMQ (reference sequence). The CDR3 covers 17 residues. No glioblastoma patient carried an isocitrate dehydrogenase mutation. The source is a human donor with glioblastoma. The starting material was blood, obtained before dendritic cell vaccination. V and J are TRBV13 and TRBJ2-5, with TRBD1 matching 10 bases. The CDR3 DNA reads TGTGCCAGCAGCCTAGACCCCCCCGGGACAGGGGAAGAGACCCAGTACTTC. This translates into CASSLDPPGTGEETQYF.